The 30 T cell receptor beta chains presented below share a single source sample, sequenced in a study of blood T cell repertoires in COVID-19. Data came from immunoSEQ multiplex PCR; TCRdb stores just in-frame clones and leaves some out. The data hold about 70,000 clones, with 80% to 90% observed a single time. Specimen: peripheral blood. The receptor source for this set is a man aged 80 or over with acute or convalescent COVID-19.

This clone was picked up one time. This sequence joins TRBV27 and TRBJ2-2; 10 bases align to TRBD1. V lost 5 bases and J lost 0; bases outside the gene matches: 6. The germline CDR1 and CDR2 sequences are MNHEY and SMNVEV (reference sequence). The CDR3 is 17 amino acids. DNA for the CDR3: TGTGCCAGCAGTACCGGGACAGGGGCGTCGAACACCGGGGAGCTGTTTTTT. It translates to CASSTGTGASNTGELFF.

The CDR3 sequence is CASSIYLDRGNEQYF. CDR3 DNA: TGTGCCAGCAGCATATATTTGGACAGGGGGAACGAGCAGTACTTC. The V and J genes are TRBV28 and TRBJ2-7; TRBD1 aligns across 10 bases. There are 15 residues in the CDR3. Germline CDR1 reads MDHEN; CDR2 reads SYDVKM. With 6 bases clipped from V and 5 bases from J, the junction kept 10 bases outside the gene matches.

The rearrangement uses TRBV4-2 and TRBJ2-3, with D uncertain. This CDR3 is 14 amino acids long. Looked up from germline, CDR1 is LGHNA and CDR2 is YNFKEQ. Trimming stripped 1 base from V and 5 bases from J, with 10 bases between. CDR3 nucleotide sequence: TGTGCCAGCAGCCAAGGTGGAGCAATAGATACGCAGTATTTT. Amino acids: CASSQGGAIDTQYF.

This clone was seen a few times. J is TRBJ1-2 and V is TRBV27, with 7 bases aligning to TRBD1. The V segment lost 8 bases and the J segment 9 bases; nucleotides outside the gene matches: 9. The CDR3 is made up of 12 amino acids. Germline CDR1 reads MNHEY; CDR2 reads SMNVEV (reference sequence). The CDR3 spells CASGKGARSYTF. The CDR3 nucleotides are TGTGCCAGCGGGAAGGGGGCTCGGAGCTACACCTTC.

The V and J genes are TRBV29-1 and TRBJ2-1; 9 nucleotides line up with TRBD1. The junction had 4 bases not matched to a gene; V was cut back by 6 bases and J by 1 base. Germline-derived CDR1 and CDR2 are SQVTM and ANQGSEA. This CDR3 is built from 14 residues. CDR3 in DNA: TGCAGCGTACAGGGGGCTGGGTCCTACAATGAGCAGTTCTTC. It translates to CSVQGAGSYNEQFF.

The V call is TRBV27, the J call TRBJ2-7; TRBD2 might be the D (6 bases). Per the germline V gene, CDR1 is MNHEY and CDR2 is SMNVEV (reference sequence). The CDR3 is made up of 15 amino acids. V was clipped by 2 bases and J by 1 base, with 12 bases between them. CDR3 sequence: CASSLGASVSYEQYF. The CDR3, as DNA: TGTGCCAGCAGTTTAGGTGCTAGCGTGTCCTACGAGCAGTACTTC.

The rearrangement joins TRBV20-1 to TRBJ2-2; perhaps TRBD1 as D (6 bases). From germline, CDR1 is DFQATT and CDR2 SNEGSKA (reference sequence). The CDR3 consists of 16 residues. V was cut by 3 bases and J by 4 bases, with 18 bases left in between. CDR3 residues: CSASWQGRGSTGELFF. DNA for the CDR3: TGCAGTGCTAGTTGGCAGGGGCGTGGGTCCACCGGGGAGCTGTTTTTT.

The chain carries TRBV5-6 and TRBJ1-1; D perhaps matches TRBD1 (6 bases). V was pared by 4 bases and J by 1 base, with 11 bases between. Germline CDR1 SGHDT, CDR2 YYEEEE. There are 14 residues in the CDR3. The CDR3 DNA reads TGTGCCAGCAGCCCTGGGGGCGGGAACACTGAAGCTTTCTTT. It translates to CASSPGGGNTEAFF.

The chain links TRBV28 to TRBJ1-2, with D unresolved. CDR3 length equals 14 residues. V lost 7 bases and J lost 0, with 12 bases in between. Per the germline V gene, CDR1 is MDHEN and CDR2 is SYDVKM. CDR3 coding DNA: TGTGCCAGCACCTCGACCGGAGCTAACTATGGCTACACCTTC. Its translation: CASTSTGANYGYTF.

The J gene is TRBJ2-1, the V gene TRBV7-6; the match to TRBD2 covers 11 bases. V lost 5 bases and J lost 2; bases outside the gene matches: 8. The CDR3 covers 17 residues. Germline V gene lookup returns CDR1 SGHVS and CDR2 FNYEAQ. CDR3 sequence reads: CASSPRGLADAYNEQFF. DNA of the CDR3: TGTGCCAGCAGCCCCAGGGGACTAGCGGACGCCTACAATGAGCAGTTCTTC. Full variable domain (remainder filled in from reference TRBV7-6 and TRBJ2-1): GAGVSQSPRYKVTKRGQDVALRCDPISGHVSLYWYRQALGQGPEFLTYFNYEAQQDKSGLPNDRFSAERPEGSISTLTIQRTEQRDSAMYRCASSPRGLADAYNEQFFGPGTRLTVL.

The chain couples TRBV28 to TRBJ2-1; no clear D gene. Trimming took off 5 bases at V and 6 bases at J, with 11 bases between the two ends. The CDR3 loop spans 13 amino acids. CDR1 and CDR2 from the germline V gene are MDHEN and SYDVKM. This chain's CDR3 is CASSPDFLNEQFF. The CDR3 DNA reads TGTGCCAGCAGTCCAGACTTCCTCAATGAGCAGTTCTTC.

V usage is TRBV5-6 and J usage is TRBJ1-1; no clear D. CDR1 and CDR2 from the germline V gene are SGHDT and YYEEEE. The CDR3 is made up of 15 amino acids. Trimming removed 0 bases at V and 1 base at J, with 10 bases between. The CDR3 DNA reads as TGTGCCAGCAGCTTGGTTAACGGTCCGAACACTGAAGCTTTCTTT. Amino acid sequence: CASSLVNGPNTEAFF.

In nucleotides, the CDR3 is TGTGCCAGCACCACAATATGGAGGACTGGGGCCAACGTCCTGACTTTC. Protein product: CASTTIWRTGANVLTF. J is TRBJ2-6 and V is TRBV27; a possible D gene is TRBD2 (5 bases). Looked up from germline, CDR1 is MNHEY and CDR2 is SMNVEV (reference sequence). The CDR3 contains 16 residues. The V and J ends lost 7 bases and 2 bases respectively, with 15 bases between them.

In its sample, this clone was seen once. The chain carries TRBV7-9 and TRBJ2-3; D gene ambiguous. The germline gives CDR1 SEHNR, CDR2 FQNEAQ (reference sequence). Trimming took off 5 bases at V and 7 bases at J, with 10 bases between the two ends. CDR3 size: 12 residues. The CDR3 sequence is CASSPQYNTQYF. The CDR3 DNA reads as TGTGCCAGCAGCCCCCAGTATAATACGCAGTATTTT.

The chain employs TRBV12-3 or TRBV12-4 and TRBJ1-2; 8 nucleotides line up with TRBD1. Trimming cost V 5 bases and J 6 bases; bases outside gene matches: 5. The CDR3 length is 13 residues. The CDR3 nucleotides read TGTGCCAGCAGTAAGGACAGGGACCATGGCTACACCTTC. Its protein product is CASSKDRDHGYTF.

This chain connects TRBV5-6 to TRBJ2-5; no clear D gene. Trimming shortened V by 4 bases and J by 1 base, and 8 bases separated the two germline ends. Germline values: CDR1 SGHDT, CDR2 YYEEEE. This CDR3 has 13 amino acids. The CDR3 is CASSPQIQETQYF. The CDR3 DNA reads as TGTGCCAGCAGCCCGCAGATCCAAGAGACCCAGTACTTC.

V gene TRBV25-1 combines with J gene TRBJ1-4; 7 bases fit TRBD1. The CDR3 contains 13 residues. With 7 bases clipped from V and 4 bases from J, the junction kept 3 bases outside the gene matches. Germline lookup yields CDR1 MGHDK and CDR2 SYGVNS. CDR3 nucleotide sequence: TGTGCCAGCATGGGACAGATTAATGAAAAACTGTTTTTT. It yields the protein CASMGQINEKLFF.

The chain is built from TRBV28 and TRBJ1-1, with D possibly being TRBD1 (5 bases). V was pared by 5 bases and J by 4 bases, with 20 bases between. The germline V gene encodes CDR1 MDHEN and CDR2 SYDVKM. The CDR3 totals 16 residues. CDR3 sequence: CASSPPTGARGTEAFF. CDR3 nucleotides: TGTGCCAGCAGTCCTCCTACAGGAGCTAGGGGCACTGAAGCTTTCTTT.

CDR3: CASSMQRQETQYF. CDR3 nucleotide sequence: TGTGCCAGTAGTATGCAGCGCCAAGAGACCCAGTACTTC. The chain joins TRBV19 to TRBJ2-5; D call uncertain. Trimming left V 3 bases short and J 1 base short, with 6 bases between. CDR3 length: 13 residues. Germline values: CDR1 LNHDA, CDR2 SQIVND (reference sequence). The full variable domain, with the rest looked up from reference TRBV19 and TRBJ2-5, is DGGITQSPKYLFRKEGQNVTLSCEQNLNHDAMYWYRQDPGQGLRLIYYSQIVNDFQKGDIAEGYSVSREKKESFPLTVTSAQKNPTAFYLCASSMQRQETQYFGPGTRLLVL.

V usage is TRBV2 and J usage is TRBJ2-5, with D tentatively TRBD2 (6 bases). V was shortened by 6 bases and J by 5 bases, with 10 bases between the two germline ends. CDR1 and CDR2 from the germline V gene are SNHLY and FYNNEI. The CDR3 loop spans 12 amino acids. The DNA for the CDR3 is TGTGCCAGCAGACTAGCTGCGGAGACCCAGTACTTC. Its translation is CASRLAAETQYF.

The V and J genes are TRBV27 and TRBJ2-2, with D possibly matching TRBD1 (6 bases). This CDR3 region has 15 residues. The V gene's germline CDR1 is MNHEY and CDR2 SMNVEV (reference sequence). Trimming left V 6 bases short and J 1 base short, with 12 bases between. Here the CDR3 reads CASRRTGRNTGELFF. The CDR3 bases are TGTGCCAGCAGGCGAACAGGGAGGAACACCGGGGAGCTGTTTTTT.

This CDR3 is CAISEERSGDTQYF. The CDR3 nucleotides read TGTGCCATCAGTGAGGAACGGTCCGGGGATACGCAGTATTTT. This chain uses TRBV10-3 with TRBJ2-3; D is unclear. The CDR3 has 14 amino acids. The V end was cut by 2 bases, the J end by 6 bases, with 12 bases between. CDR1 ENHRY and CDR2 SYGVKD come from the germline V gene.

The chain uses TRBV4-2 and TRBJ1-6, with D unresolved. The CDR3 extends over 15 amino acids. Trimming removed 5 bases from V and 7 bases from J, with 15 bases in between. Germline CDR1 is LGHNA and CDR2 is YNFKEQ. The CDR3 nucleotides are TGTGCCAGCAGCTCTACGGGAGGGAGGAATTCACCCCTCCACTTT. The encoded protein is CASSSTGGRNSPLHF.

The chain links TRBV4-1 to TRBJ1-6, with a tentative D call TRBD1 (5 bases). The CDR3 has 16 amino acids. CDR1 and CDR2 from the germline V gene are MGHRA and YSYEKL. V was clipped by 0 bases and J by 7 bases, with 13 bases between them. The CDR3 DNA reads TGCGCCAGCAGCCAAGAAACAGGAAGATCCAATTCACCCCTCCACTTT. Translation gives CASSQETGRSNSPLHF.

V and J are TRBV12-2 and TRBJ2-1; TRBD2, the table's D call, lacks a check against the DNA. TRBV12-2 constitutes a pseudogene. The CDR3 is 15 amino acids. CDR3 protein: CASRFRRREGLEQFF. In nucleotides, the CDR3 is TGTGCAAGTCGCTTCCGAAGGCGGGAGGGCCTTGAGCAGTTCTTC.

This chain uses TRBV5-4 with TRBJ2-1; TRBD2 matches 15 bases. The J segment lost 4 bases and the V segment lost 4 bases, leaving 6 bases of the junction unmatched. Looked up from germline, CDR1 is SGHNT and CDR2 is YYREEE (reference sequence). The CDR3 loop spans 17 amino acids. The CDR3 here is CASSGGLAGGYYNEQFF. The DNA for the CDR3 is TGTGCCAGCAGCGGGGGACTAGCGGGAGGTTATTACAATGAGCAGTTCTTC.

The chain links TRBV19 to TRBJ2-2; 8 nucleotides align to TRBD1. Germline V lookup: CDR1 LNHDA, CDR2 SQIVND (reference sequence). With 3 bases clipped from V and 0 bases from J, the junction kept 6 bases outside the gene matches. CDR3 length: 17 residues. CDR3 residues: CASSMGQANANTGELFF. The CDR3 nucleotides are TGTGCCAGTAGTATGGGACAGGCGAACGCGAACACCGGGGAGCTGTTTTTT.

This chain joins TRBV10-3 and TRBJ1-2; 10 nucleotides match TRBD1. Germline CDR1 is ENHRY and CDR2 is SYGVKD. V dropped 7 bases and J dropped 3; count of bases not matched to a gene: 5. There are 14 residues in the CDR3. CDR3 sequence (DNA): TGTGCCATCAACCCCGGGACAGGGGACTATGGCTACACCTTC. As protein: CAINPGTGDYGYTF.

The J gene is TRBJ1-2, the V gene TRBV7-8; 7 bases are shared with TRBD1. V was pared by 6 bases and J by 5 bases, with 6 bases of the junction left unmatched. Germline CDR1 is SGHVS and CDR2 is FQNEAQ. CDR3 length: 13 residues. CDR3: CASSLDRVYGYTF. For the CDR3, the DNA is TGTGCCAGCAGTCTAGACAGGGTATATGGCTACACCTTC.

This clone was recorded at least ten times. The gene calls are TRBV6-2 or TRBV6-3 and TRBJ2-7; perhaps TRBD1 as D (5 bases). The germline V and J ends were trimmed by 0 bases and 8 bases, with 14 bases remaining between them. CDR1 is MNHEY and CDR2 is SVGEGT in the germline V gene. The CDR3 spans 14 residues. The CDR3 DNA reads TGTGCCAGCAGTTACTCAGGTCCTAGGGGAAAGCAGTACTTC. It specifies CASSYSGPRGKQYF.